This T cell receptor beta chain was identified during a study of shared clonotypes between healthy human individuals (dated by TCRdb to the early 2020s). Looking at the study overall: A couple of women and a few men aged 18 to 49 years were included in the cohort. Per donor, three plates each were used for CD4 naive and CD4 memory, two for CD8 naive, and one for CD8 memory. Per donor, leukapheresis produced somewhere between about 0.94 and 9.5 billion PBMCs. Blood TCR repertoires of a handful of healthy adults were deeply sequenced to estimate repertoire size and the extent of clonotype sharing between individuals. Libraries were prepared and TCR repertoires were sequenced by different laboratories using diverse techniques, in order to increase sequencing depth and limit assay-specific biases.

About this clone: This receptor's antigen is unknown. Base qualities are not provided; no much larger clone lies one nucleotide away.

Using the deep immunoSEQ assay, TCR CDR3 regions were amplified from genomic DNA by multiplex PCR. Extracted genomic DNA from each cell subset was distributed evenly across all wells of several immunoSEQ 96-well plates, and each plate was treated as a replicate. For sorted subsets, each replicate PCR was loaded with approximately 200 ng genomic DNA, equivalent to roughly 30,000 T cell genomes. Purified libraries were quantified with a Qubit 3.0 fluorometer, sized on a Bioanalyzer 2100, and re-quantified with the KAPA Library Quantification kit. Every immunoSEQ 96-well plate was sequenced on a dedicated single-read 150-cycle Illumina NextSeq 550 flow cell. Per the authors' processing: Because the immunoSEQ output included only junctional sequences and no quality scores, the filtering could not be the same as the filtering used for full-length reads. Sequences were annotated with PyIR, a Python wrapper for IgBLAST v1.9, using IMGT germline references to assign V/J genes and CDR3. Reads with weak V/J assignments (E-value above 1e-6), missing CDR3, stop codons, out-of-frame junctions, or ambiguous translated residues were removed. V3J clonotypes were defined as sequences sharing an identical inferred V gene, J gene, and CDR3 amino acid sequence. Percentage overlap between repertoires was calculated by dividing the number of shared unique clonotypes by the size of the smaller repertoire. RTK rarefaction, the Chao1 estimator, and Recon v2.1 estimates of unobserved clonotypes were used to assess repertoire richness. Generation probabilities for all TCRbeta clonotypes obtained by the gDNA method from a handful of donors were computed using OLGA. TCRdb provides this immuneACCESS table in a form limited to in-frame rearrangements. Some clones are lacking; in checked studies, under half of them reflect an unresolved V gene, and why the rest are absent is not known. D and trimming come from the DNA, and the V and J calls and clone size come from that table. This sample gives around 640,000 clones in total; approximately 96% of them show up just once. The ten largest make up 0.11% of the sample.

Results and caveats for the whole study, not just this receptor: Even with the large sequencing depth, rarefaction of the sorted-subset datasets indicated that sequencing was incomplete. Pairwise subsampling indicated that sequencing depth was expected to affect the degree of clonotype sharing among donors. The genetic and exposure-history diversity represented was limited by the small number of donors. Sampling was restricted to blood, and TCR repertoires in tissues likely differ from the TCR repertoires found in blood. Naive subsets generally had larger estimated clonotype richness than memory subsets. Higher generation probabilities were observed for clonotypes shared by all four sorted-subset donors than for non-shared clonotypes. Across a few donors, 5% to 6% of naive CD4, around 3.5% of naive CD8, under 2.5% of memory CD4, and approximately 0.4% of memory CD8 clonotypes were shared.

CD8 naive samples were CD45RO-negative cells positively selected for CCR7, giving a CD45RA+CCR7+ population that excluded TemRA cells. Healthy HIV-negative adults with no recently reported acute infections or vaccinations were included as donors. Every donor was a Caucasian adult living in Nashville, Tennessee, USA. Blood was collected by leukapheresis, and PBMCs were isolated by Ficoll-Histopaque density gradient centrifugation and then cryopreserved in liquid nitrogen vapor phase. Analytical flow cytometry was used to check the purity and quantity of every magnetically sorted T cell population. From each sorted fraction, genomic DNA was isolated and quantified by UV absorbance on a Nanodrop 2000c. Spanning cysteine to phenylalanine, the CDR3 consists of 14 amino acids. The sequence is cut down to CDR3 DNA, 42 bases in frame from base 1. The germline V end is reduced by 6 bases and the J end by 0 bases; junction bases left unmatched: 5. The germline V gene yields WSHSY for CDR1 and SAAADI for CDR2.

The sequenced material came from naive CD8+ T cells sorted from blood. The cell subset or site label here, explained by the study, means: CD45RA+CCR7+. The receptor's source is a woman under 40 in good health. The V and J segments used are TRBV10-2 and TRBJ2-7; 7 junctional bases match TRBD1. The bases are TGCGCCAGCAGCGGCCGGGACAGCTCCTACGAGCAGTACTTC. The encoded protein is CASSGRDSSYEQYF.